This TCR beta chain came from a study of PD-L1 blockade in urothelial cancer. Trimming removed 6 bases from V and 4 bases from J; junction bases left unmatched: 7. Germline CDR1 is MGHDK and CDR2 is SYGVNS. The CDR3 length is 14 residues. As to time point: peripheral blood 6 weeks after treatment start. TCRdb's copy holds only in-frame clones and misses some; the assay was immunoSEQ multiplex PCR. The repertoire has nearly 50,000 clones, more than 80% of them found once; the top ten carry approximately 10%. Source: PBMCs, taken around atezolizumab (anti-PD-L1) treatment. The chain recombines TRBV25-1 with TRBJ1-2, with TRBD1 matching over 8 bases. This receptor was obtained from a man aged 65 to 85 with urothelial cancer. The CDR3 loop is CASREDRGLYGYTF. The CDR3 DNA is TGTGCCAGCAGGGAAGACAGGGGACTCTATGGCTACACCTTC.